These T cell receptor beta chains were read from a single sample in a study of blood T cell repertoires in COVID-19. The method was immunoSEQ multiplex PCR; TCRdb's version includes in-frame clones alone and lacks a portion of them. Here the sample spans 250,000 to 400,000 clones, under 95% being singletons. The sample comprised PBMCs or T cells enriched from blood (not recorded which). The receptors were sampled from a man in his 60s who had recovered from COVID-19. CDR3s leave out the opening cysteine and the closing phenylalanine or tryptophan.

TRBV9	TRBJ2-7	ASSVAWRAGVREQY
TRBV2	TRBJ2-3	ASRPGQPTGADTQY
TRBV19	TRBJ2-7	ASSPGTGGLGEQY
TRBV5-3	TRBJ1-2	ASSLGTGLGGYT
TRBV4-3	TRBJ1-1	ASSHTGSNTEAF
TRBV28	TRBJ1-1	ASSYQGVWYTEAF
TRBV6-5	TRBJ1-5	ASSTGRYSNQPQH
TRBV4-2	TRBJ1-2	ASSQETGPNYGYT
TRBV5-1	TRBJ2-7	ASSLEQHYEQY
TRBV19	TRBJ1-1	ASRLTSTANTEAF
TRBV30	TRBJ1-5	AWSVPGLNQPQH
TRBV29-1	TRBJ1-2	SIFVRARGNGYT
TRBV12-3/TRBV12-4	TRBJ1-5	ASRGGVGQPQH
TRBV20-1	TRBJ1-6	SASRDIQNSPLH
TRBV25-1	TRBJ2-2	ASSRGGGELF
TRBV9	TRBJ2-1	ASSPRGSGGAYNEQF
TRBV11-2	TRBJ1-4	ASTLDLWGEKLF
TRBV5-1	TRBJ1-1	ASSLQGYTEAF
TRBV7-9	TRBJ1-4	ASSLIPTDNEKLF
TRBV11-2	TRBJ2-7	ASSSYYEQY
TRBV7-2	TRBJ1-2	ASSGGQNYGYT
TRBV30	TRBJ2-2	AWSVVAGGVGELF
TRBV27	TRBJ1-5	ASSLHVSGNQPQH
TRBV5-6	TRBJ1-2	ASSRDNGLGYT
TRBV11-3	TRBJ1-1	ASSLPTGGDTEAF
TRBV3-1/TRBV3-2	TRBJ2-7	ASSQVDGYEQY
TRBV3-1/TRBV3-2	TRBJ2-2	ASSRRFGTSGRGTGELF
TRBV5-1	TRBJ2-1	ASYRTSGTHNEQF
TRBV7-9	TRBJ2-5	ASSLGFRGMETQY
TRBV7-9	TRBJ2-7	ASSLLTGYEQY
TRBV6-5	TRBJ1-4	ASSYVRDRENEKLF
TRBV3-1/TRBV3-2	TRBJ1-1	ASSQGQQEAF
TRBV10-3	TRBJ1-2	AISATGSGYGYT
TRBV28	TRBJ1-1	ASNLAGGRVPEAF
TRBV6-5	TRBJ2-2	ASSLDRLGPGELF
TRBV2	TRBJ1-3	ASRLGGRWSGNTIY
TRBV6-5	TRBJ1-1	ASSTVNTEAF
TRBV5-1	TRBJ1-2	ASSTFGGAFNYGYT
TRBV6-5	TRBJ1-1	ASGAGLAEAF
TRBV4-1	TRBJ1-6	ASSHPGGSFNSPLH
TRBV20-1	TRBJ1-1	SASQGLAF
TRBV7-3	TRBJ2-1	ASSTSGSANEQF
TRBV7-2	TRBJ2-2	ASSLGFTGTGELF
TRBV4-3	TRBJ1-5	ASSPDRVGNQPQH
TRBV10-3	TRBJ2-2	AISEGGHGLTGELF
TRBV27	TRBJ2-7	ASSLTSGYEQY
TRBV7-9	TRBJ1-4	ASSFWEGTNEKLF
TRBV6-1	TRBJ1-3	ASSEAPGNAGPENTIY
TRBV19	TRBJ1-3	ASGGFSGNTIY
TRBV6-1	TRBJ2-2	ASSEAEGASGELF
TRBV18	TRBJ1-2	ASSLTGTGNGYT
TRBV11-2	TRBJ2-5	ASSYRSNSVQETQY
TRBV3-1/TRBV3-2	TRBJ1-4	ASSPPRREEKLF